The 30 T cell receptor beta chains below all came from one sample that was sequenced in a study of cytomegalovirus exposure and HLA in healthy donors. The PCR employed 60 Vbeta primers together with 13 Jbeta primers. The repertoire was sequenced with immunoSEQ multiplex PCR; TCRdb's copy has only in-frame clones and lacks some. The sample lists about 110,000 clones, around 83% occurring once. What was sequenced was PBMCs. The source is a man younger than 45 in good health and CMV-seropositive.

The genes are TRBV6-6 and TRBJ1-1; D remains ambiguous. Germline loops: CDR1 MNHNY, CDR2 SVGAGI (reference sequence). The CDR3 spans 12 residues. The V end lost 6 bases, the J end lost 4 bases, and 9 bases lay between the germline ends. DNA of the CDR3: TGTGCCAGCAGGAATCCGGTCACTGAAGCTTTCTTT. Translated: CASRNPVTEAFF.

V usage is TRBV9 and J usage is TRBJ2-2, with a tentative D call TRBD1 (5 bases). This CDR3 is 17 amino acids long. The germline V gene encodes CDR1 SGDLS and CDR2 YYNGEE. V gave up 1 base and J gave up 3 bases, with 16 bases separating them. CDR3 DNA: TGTGCCAGCAGCGTACTGCCCGCGGCCAGGGACACCGGGGAGCTGTTTTTT. This codes for CASSVLPAARDTGELFF.

V and J are TRBV28 and TRBJ1-2; the D is unclear. This CDR3 spans 14 amino acids. Trimming cost V 3 bases and J 4 bases, with 12 bases left between them. The germline gives CDR1 MDHEN, CDR2 SYDVKM. In DNA, the CDR3 is TGTGCCAGCAGTTTTTCCCCTAGTGGCTATGGCTACACCTTC. Amino acid sequence: CASSFSPSGYGYTF.

This clone is a singleton in its sample. The rearrangement links TRBV9 to TRBJ2-7; 11 positions match TRBD1. The CDR3 extends over 14 amino acids. Germline V gene data show CDR1 as SGDLS and CDR2 as YYNGEE. The V gene end was trimmed by 4 bases and the J gene end by 3 bases; junction bases not matched to a gene: 3. The CDR3 is CASSLGQGVYEQYF. DNA of the CDR3: TGTGCCAGCAGCCTGGGACAGGGGGTCTACGAGCAGTACTTC.

V is TRBV7-8 and J is TRBJ1-1; D might be TRBD1 (5 bases). Germline-derived CDR1 and CDR2 are SGHVS and FQNEAQ. The CDR3 consists of 17 residues. Trimming stripped 0 bases from V and 1 base from J, with 15 bases between. Here the CDR3 DNA reads TGTGCCAGCAGCTTAGCGGGGGGGTACAGTGCGAACACTGAAGCTTTCTTT. Its protein product is CASSLAGGYSANTEAFF. Complete variable domain (other parts from reference TRBV7-8 and TRBJ1-1): GAGVSQSPRYKVAKRGQDVALRCDPISGHVSLFWYQQALGQGPEFLTYFQNEAQLDKSGLPSDRFFAERPEGSVSTLKIQRTQQEDSAVYLCASSLAGGYSANTEAFFGQGTRLTVV.

The V gene is TRBV19, the J gene TRBJ2-3, with D possibly TRBD2 on 6 matching bases. V was cut by 4 bases and J by 1 base, with 12 bases left in between. CDR3 length: 15 amino acids. Per germline, CDR1 LNHDA and CDR2 SQIVND (reference sequence). The CDR3 here is CASSRGLSGTDTQYF. The CDR3 nucleotides are TGTGCCAGTAGTAGGGGACTTTCGGGCACAGATACGCAGTATTTT.

V is TRBV6-1 and J is TRBJ2-3; tentative D call: TRBD1 (6 bases). The germline V gene has CDR1 MNHNS and CDR2 SASEGT. The CDR3 is made up of 16 amino acids. The V and J ends lost 2 bases and 0 bases respectively, with 12 bases between them. The CDR3 here is CASSEWTVSSTDTQYF. The CDR3 region has the DNA TGTGCCAGCAGTGAATGGACAGTTTCTAGCACAGATACGCAGTATTTT.

V and J are TRBV27 and TRBJ1-1; 8 bases align to TRBD1. Trimming took 5 bases from V and 1 from J; bases not matched to a gene: 3. The CDR3 spans 14 residues. Germline CDR1 reads MNHEY; CDR2 reads SMNVEV (reference sequence). In DNA, the CDR3 is TGTGCCAGCAGTCACACAGGGGGGAACACTGAAGCTTTCTTT. Translated, it gives CASSHTGGNTEAFF.

The chain carries TRBV6-5 and TRBJ2-1; 11 bases are shared with TRBD2. The germline V gene has CDR1 MNHEY and CDR2 SVGAGI. J gave up 3 bases and V 8 bases, and 3 bases lay outside the gene matches. The length of the CDR3 is 14 residues. The CDR3 loop is CASAGTSGYNEQFF. The CDR3 bases are TGTGCCAGCGCGGGGACTAGCGGCTACAATGAGCAGTTCTTC.

The V call is TRBV11-2, the J call TRBJ1-3; TRBD1 aligns across 8 bases. Germline V gives CDR1 SGHAT, CDR2 FQNNGV. Germline trimming cut 5 bases from V and 0 bases from J; bases unmatched to any gene: 15. The CDR3 is made up of 19 amino acids. As DNA, the CDR3 is TGTGCCAGCAGCACATATTCAATCGGGACAGGCCGCTCTGGAAACACCATATATTTT. As protein: CASSTYSIGTGRSGNTIYF.

J is TRBJ1-4 and V is TRBV4-1; TRBD1 is a possible D gene (6 bases). Germline V gene data show CDR1 as MGHRA and CDR2 as YSYEKL. The V gene lost 1 base and the J gene lost 8 bases, with 14 bases spanning the gap. This CDR3 region has 15 residues. CDR3: CASSQGGGGLEKLFF. The CDR3 DNA reads TGCGCCAGCAGCCAAGGAGGCGGGGGCTTAGAAAAACTGTTTTTT.

The CDR3 loop is CASSVGWSRGTDTQYF. The CDR3 region has the DNA TGTGCCAGCAGTGTGGGGTGGTCGCGGGGGACAGATACGCAGTATTTT. This chain links TRBV6-1 with TRBJ2-3; TRBD2 matches at 7 bases. The CDR3 totals 16 residues. The V and J ends lost 4 bases and 3 bases, in that order; junction bases with no gene match: 10. The germline V gene has CDR1 MNHNS and CDR2 SASEGT.

This chain links TRBV28 with TRBJ1-2; a possible D gene is TRBD1 (6 bases). The germline V gene encodes CDR1 MDHEN and CDR2 SYDVKM. The CDR3 is made up of 15 amino acids. V gave up 5 bases and J gave up 2 bases, with 15 bases separating them. CDR3 sequence reads: CASSPRGWGNYGYTF. The DNA of the CDR3 is TGTGCCAGCAGTCCGAGGGGGTGGGGGAACTATGGCTACACCTTC.

The DNA for the CDR3 is TGTGCCAGCAGCTTGGCCGTGGCAGGGGGGGAGACCCAGTACTTC. Translating it yields CASSLAVAGGETQYF. This chain connects TRBV5-4 to TRBJ2-5; D possibly corresponds to TRBD1 (7 bases). Germline CDR1 reads SGHNT; CDR2 reads YYREEE (reference sequence). V was trimmed by 0 bases and J by 5 bases, leaving 14 bases between them. The CDR3 has 15 residues.

This clone was seen repeatedly, ten times or more. The chain employs TRBV6-1 and TRBJ2-3, with 12 bases that match TRBD2. The CDR3 is made up of 15 amino acids. Per the germline V gene, CDR1 is MNHNS and CDR2 is SASEGT. The V and J ends lost 4 bases and 4 bases, in that order; junction bases with no gene match: 3. Here the CDR3 reads CASSALAGGPDTQYF. The CDR3 DNA follows: TGTGCCAGCAGTGCCCTAGCGGGGGGGCCAGATACGCAGTATTTT.

V is TRBV5-1 and J is TRBJ2-2, with 10 bases fitting TRBD1. CDR1 is SGHRS, CDR2 YFSETQ, per germline. The CDR3 is 17 amino acids. V shed 3 bases, J shed 0 bases, and the junction held 5 bases outside the gene matches. CDR3 in DNA: TGCGCCAGCAGCTCGCCGGGACAGGGGTCGAACACCGGGGAGCTGTTTTTT. Protein product: CASSSPGQGSNTGELFF.

The chain employs TRBV27 and TRBJ2-7, with 11 nucleotides matching TRBD1. The CDR3 runs to 15 residues. Germline V lookup: CDR1 MNHEY, CDR2 SMNVEV (reference sequence). V shed 7 bases, J shed 5 bases, and the junction held 10 bases outside the gene matches. CDR3 bases: TGTGCCAGCAACTTCGGACAGGGGGCTCTAAACGAGCAGTACTTC. Translated: CASNFGQGALNEQYF.

DNA for the CDR3: TGTGCCAGCAGCGTAGTTGGCGGGAGTGGGGAGACCCAGTACTTC. Its protein is CASSVVGGSGETQYF. The chain is built from TRBV9 and TRBJ2-5; TRBD2 matches 7 bases. The CDR3 runs 15 residues. J was trimmed by 5 bases and V by 0 bases; bases with no gene match: 7. Germline V gives CDR1 SGDLS, CDR2 YYNGEE.

This sequence joins TRBV25-1 and TRBJ1-5; 8 bases are a match to TRBD1. The CDR3 consists of 15 residues. Germline assignment: CDR1 MGHDK and CDR2 SYGVNS. The junction had 4 bases not matched to a gene; V was cut back by 4 bases and J by 2 bases. The CDR3 loop is CASSATGGGNQPQHF. The DNA of the CDR3 is TGTGCCAGCAGTGCTACAGGGGGAGGCAATCAGCCCCAGCATTTT.

The chain has TRBV6-9 and TRBJ1-6; D unclear. This CDR3 has 14 amino acids. Per germline, CDR1 MNHGY and CDR2 SVAAGI. The V gene lost 7 bases and the J gene lost 9 bases, with 16 bases spanning the gap. Here the CDR3 reads CASTVTDRSSPLHF. The CDR3 DNA is TGTGCCAGCACGGTAACCGATCGAAGTTCACCCCTCCACTTT.

This chain joins TRBV15 and TRBJ2-1; 13 bases fit TRBD2. The CDR3 has 15 residues. V was pared by 3 bases and J by 9 bases, with 5 bases of the junction left unmatched. In germline, CDR1 is LNHNV, CDR2 YYDKDF (reference sequence). The CDR3 protein is CATSRRTSGSSEQFF. CDR3 sequence (DNA): TGTGCCACCAGCAGGCGGACTAGCGGGAGTAGTGAGCAGTTCTTC. Variable domain in full (rest from reference TRBV15 and TRBJ2-1): DAMVIQNPRYQVTQFGKPVTLSCSQTLNHNVMYWYQQKSSQAPKLLFHYYDKDFNNEADTPDNFQSRRPNTSFCFLDIRSPGLGDTAMYLCATSRRTSGSSEQFFGPGTRLTVL.

The chain is built from TRBV30 and TRBJ2-3, with 7 bases that match TRBD1. Unmatched junction bases numbered 12, after V lost 0 bases and J lost 3 bases. This CDR3 contains 17 residues. The germline CDR1 and CDR2 sequences are GTSNPN and SVGIG (reference sequence). For the CDR3, the DNA is TGTGCCTGGAGTGTACTGTGGACAGGCGATAAAACAGATACGCAGTATTTT. It specifies CAWSVLWTGDKTDTQYF.

V usage is TRBV19 and J usage is TRBJ1-6; 9 nucleotides line up with TRBD1. The CDR3 totals 13 residues. The V segment lost 4 bases and the J segment 10 bases; nucleotides outside the gene matches: 2. Germline V gene sequence: CDR1 LNHDA, CDR2 SQIVND (reference sequence). The CDR3 nucleotides read TGTGCCAGTAGTAGACAGGGGGGATCACCCCTCCACTTT. It encodes CASSRQGGSPLHF.

This rearrangement joins TRBV9 to TRBJ2-3; TRBD2 matches 8 bases. The germline V gene encodes CDR1 SGDLS and CDR2 YYNGEE. V lost 2 bases and J lost 5; bases outside the gene matches: 7. The CDR3 is 15 amino acids. Here the CDR3 DNA reads TGTGCCAGCAGCGTCCGGGGGGGCCATGAAGATACGCAGTATTTT. Encoded protein: CASSVRGGHEDTQYF.

The chain combines TRBV5-1 with TRBJ2-2; D is undetermined. The CDR3 loop spans 13 amino acids. From germline, CDR1 is SGHRS and CDR2 YFSETQ. The V end lost 5 bases, the J end lost 1 base, and 6 bases lay between the germline ends. The CDR3 loop reads CASRKQNTGELFF. CDR3 DNA sequence: TGCGCCAGCAGGAAACAGAACACCGGGGAGCTGTTTTTT.

The chain employs TRBV11-2 and TRBJ2-7; 8 positions agree with TRBD2. The germline V gene has CDR1 SGHAT and CDR2 FQNNGV. V lost 5 bases, J lost 2 bases, and 5 bases stayed unmatched. The CDR3 loop spans 14 amino acids. DNA for the CDR3: TGTGCCAGCAGCCCCGGACTAGCTGCCTACGAGCAGTACGTC. Protein sequence: CASSPGLAAYEQYV.

The chain has TRBV5-1 and TRBJ1-5, with 9 bases fitting TRBD1. V was clipped by 0 bases and J by 4 bases; unmatched bases: 2. The length of the CDR3 is 15 residues. CDR1 is SGHRS and CDR2 is YFSETQ in the germline V gene. CDR3 residues: CASSLGTGENQPQHF. The CDR3 DNA reads TGCGCCAGCAGCTTGGGGACAGGGGAGAATCAGCCCCAGCATTTT.

The V call is TRBV28, the J call TRBJ1-4; tentative D call: TRBD1 (6 bases). The CDR3 totals 15 residues. Germline assignment: CDR1 MDHEN and CDR2 SYDVKM. V was clipped by 4 bases and J by 6 bases, with 15 bases between them. The CDR3 DNA reads TGTGCCAGCAGTTCACCCGGGACATATGATGAAAAACTGTTTTTT. It translates to CASSSPGTYDEKLFF.

The chain has TRBV6-6 and TRBJ1-6, with D unresolved. Trimming cost V 6 bases and J 9 bases, with 9 bases left between them. The CDR3 has 12 residues. Germline V gene data show CDR1 as MNHNY and CDR2 as SVGAGI (reference sequence). CDR3 sequence (DNA): TGTGCCAGCAGAGAGGCGGGTTCACCCCTCCACTTT. Its translation: CASREAGSPLHF.

This sequence joins TRBV5-1 and TRBJ2-7; maybe TRBD1 (6 bases). CDR1 is SGHRS, CDR2 YFSETQ, per germline. The CDR3 spans 12 residues. Trimming shortened V by 4 bases and J by 4 bases, and 9 bases separated the two germline ends. DNA for the CDR3: TGCGCCAGCAGCGCCAGGGGATACGAGCAGTACTTC. It specifies CASSARGYEQYF. The whole variable domain, remainder taken from reference TRBV5-1 and TRBJ2-7, is KAGVTQTPRYLIKTRGQQVTLSCSPISGHRSVSWYQQTPGQGLQFLFEYFSETQRNKGNFPGRFSGRQFSNSRSEMNVSTLELGDSALYLCASSARGYEQYFGPGTRLTVT.